The present entry profiles one T cell receptor (beta chain) with its context. Its antigen is undetermined. This entry belongs to a study of cytomegalovirus exposure and HLA in healthy donors. Study-wide context: Early released data comprised approximately 85 million unique TCRs from HLA-typed donors. Notes on the study in general: Accurate HLA-A and HLA-B prediction from TCR beta sequences was reported for most subjects. Presence/absence analyses rested on an assumption that sequencing depth was roughly uniform across donors. The sole available immune exposure information was CMV serostatus.

A multiplex PCR was run with 60 Vbeta primers and 13 Jbeta primers. Sequencing used immunoSEQ multiplex PCR; TCRdb keeps in-frame clones, though not all of them. The data hold over 110,000 clones, with around 80% observed a single time. Sequencing was carried out using PBMCs. The receptor comes from a female donor in good health and CMV-seronegative.

The CDR3 DNA reads as TGCAGCGGCCAGGACAGGGCGCAAGAGACCCAGTACTTC. This translates into CSGQDRAQETQYF. The chain links TRBV29-1 to TRBJ2-5, with 8 nucleotides matching TRBD1. Germline CDR1 is SQVTM and CDR2 is ANQGSEA. The V and J ends lost 7 bases and 2 bases, in that order; junction bases with no gene match: 6. This CDR3 has 13 amino acids.